The present T cell receptor (beta chain) was sequenced within a study of blood T cell repertoires in COVID-19. About the research overall: The samples span acute and convalescent COVID-19 from the United States, Italy and Spain. PBMCs, B-cell-depleted T cells, or T cells were the source of the cDNA or gDNA that made up the material.

V was shortened by 7 bases and J by 4 bases, with 17 bases between the two germline ends. Looked up from germline, CDR1 is SGHNT and CDR2 is YYREEE (reference sequence). This CDR3 region has 14 residues. Original methodology: By means of reference gene primer amplification, nucleated cell counts were estimated. Repertoires were generated with immunoSEQ multiplex PCR, while TCRdb's copy carries only in-frame clones and drops some. The V and J calls and clone size are taken from that table; D and trimming were inferred from the DNA. The table shows approximately 110,000 clones, with roughly nine tenths occurring only once.

This rearrangement joins TRBV5-4 to TRBJ1-1, with TRBD1 as a possible D gene (6 bases). The TCR was taken from a man aged 40-50 years with acute or convalescent COVID-19. The material sequenced was peripheral blood. CDR3 residues: CASGGTGLGTEAFF. Here the CDR3 DNA reads TGTGCCAGCGGGGGCACAGGGTTAGGCACTGAAGCTTTCTTT.